These 2 T cell receptor beta chains originate from one sample sequenced in a study of cytomegalovirus exposure and HLA in healthy donors. The PCR employed 60 Vbeta primers together with 13 Jbeta primers. Libraries were prepared by immunoSEQ multiplex PCR; TCRdb keeps only in-frame clonotypes and omits some of them. The table includes roughly 100,000 clones, 75% detected once. The sequenced sample consisted of PBMCs. The receptors come from a man in his fifties or sixties in good health and CMV-seronegative.

J is TRBJ1-5 and V is TRBV19, with 9 bases that match TRBD1. Looked up from germline, CDR1 is LNHDA and CDR2 is SQIVND (reference sequence). The CDR3 extends over 15 amino acids. Germline trimming cut 3 bases from V and 5 bases from J; bases unmatched to any gene: 5. DNA for the CDR3: TGTGCCAGTAGTATCGACAGGGGGGAAGATCAGCCCCAGCATTTT. This codes for CASSIDRGEDQPQHF.

This clone has a single count. This chain uses TRBV29-1 with TRBJ2-1; D is possibly TRBD2 (5 bases). Trimming stripped 0 bases from V and 12 bases from J, with 24 bases between. The CDR3 covers 16 residues. The germline V gene encodes CDR1 SQVTM and CDR2 ANQGSEA. The CDR3 nucleotides are TGCAGCGTTGAAGAGGAAAGGGTCGAAAGGATAGGAGGGCAGTTCTTC. Its translation is CSVEEERVERIGGQFF.